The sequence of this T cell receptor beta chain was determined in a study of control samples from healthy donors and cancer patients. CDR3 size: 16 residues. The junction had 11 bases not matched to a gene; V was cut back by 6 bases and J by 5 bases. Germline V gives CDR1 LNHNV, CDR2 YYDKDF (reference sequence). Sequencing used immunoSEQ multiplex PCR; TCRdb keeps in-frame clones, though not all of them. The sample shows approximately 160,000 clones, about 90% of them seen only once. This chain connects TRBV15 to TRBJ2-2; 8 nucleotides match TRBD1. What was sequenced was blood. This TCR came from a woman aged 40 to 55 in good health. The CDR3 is CATRAKDRATTGELFF. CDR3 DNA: TGTGCCACCAGAGCCAAGGACAGGGCTACGACCGGGGAGCTGTTTTTT.